This T cell receptor beta chain was found in a study of blood T cell repertoires in COVID-19. Across the study: Sites in the United States, Italy and Spain provided acute and convalescent COVID-19 samples. T cells, B-cell-depleted T cells, or PBMCs supplied cDNA or gDNA.

As handled by the study authors: Reference gene primer amplification yielded estimated nucleated cell counts. Profiling relied on immunoSEQ multiplex PCR, and the TCRdb table lists in-frame clones only, not all of them. The V and J calls and clone size were taken over from that table, and D and trimming were inferred from the DNA. The repertoire consists of 90,000 to 110,000 clones, with just under 90% occurring once and the leading ten covering around 1.1%. The V gene's germline CDR1 is MDHEN and CDR2 SYDVKM. The CDR3 has 15 amino acids. To note about this clone: The junction and the germline gene differ at one end; a read error may be behind it.

The V gene is TRBV28, the J gene TRBJ2-7, with 7 bases aligning to TRBD2. This receptor was identified in a human donor in a cohort sampled during active COVID-19. Input material: peripheral blood. CDR3 protein: CACSFLGGDLYEQYF. CDR3 nucleotides: TGTGCCTGCAGTTTTTTGGGAGGGGACCTCTACGAGCAGTACTTC.